This TCR beta chain was identified during a study of beta chain features in type 1 diabetes. Study-wide results and caveats: Moderate but significant shortening of TCRB CDR3s was recorded in all four CD4+ subsets from Type 1 diabetes patients.

This clone was seen a few times. No antigen is known for it. The investigators reverse transcribed all of the isolated RNA, so they sequenced expressed TCRB transcripts. The repertoire was sequenced with immunoSEQ multiplex PCR; TCRdb's copy has only in-frame clones and lacks some. This table holds under 300,000 clones, roughly a quarter found once. Sequencing was performed on naive CD4+ T cells from blood. The sequence was obtained from a woman aged 25-40 years with type 1 diabetes.

CDR3 region: CASRGTSGSNEQFF. The CDR3 nucleotides are TGTGCCAGCAGGGGGACTAGCGGGAGCAATGAGCAGTTCTTC. The V and J genes are TRBV2 and TRBJ2-1, with 14 nucleotides matching TRBD2. The CDR3 is made up of 14 amino acids. Germline CDR1 reads SNHLY; CDR2 reads FYNNEI. The V segment lost 6 bases and the J segment 6 bases; nucleotides outside the gene matches: 1.